This is a list of T cell receptor beta chains from one sample in a study of T cell repertoires in cytomegalovirus infection. Via MiXCR, TCRdb re-called the reads, giving one row per CDR3 protein. The table records about 570,000 distinct CDR3 sequences, approximately 40% of them present only once. The antigens these receptors bind are not known. The material sequenced was cultured PBMCs, taken from culture after CMV antigen stimulation. These receptors were taken from a human donor in good health (CMV status not recorded). Some clones in this sample may be carry-over from other donors' samples. CDR3s include the opening cysteine and the closing phenylalanine or tryptophan. A D gene is named only where the DNA matches it firmly. Expanded clones are given a class, and other clones once, few, many or no size at all.

length: 13; J: TRBJ1-2; D: NA; size: NA; V: TRBV18; DNA: TGTGCCAGCTCACCGACGGACTTCCATGGCTACACCTTC; CDR3: CASSPTDFHGYTF
length: 18; J: TRBJ1-6; D: NA; size: NA; V: TRBV7-8; DNA: TGTGCCAGCAGCCCGGACAGCCCTAGGAGCTCCTATAATTCACCCCTCCACTTT; CDR3: CASSPDSPRSSYNSPLHF
length: 13; J: TRBJ2-5; D: TRBD2; size: NA; V: TRBV20-1; DNA: TGCAGTGCTAATAGCGGGGGCCAAGAGACCCAGTACTTC; CDR3: CSANSGGQETQYF
length: 15; J: TRBJ2-4; D: NA; size: NA; V: TRBV11-2; DNA: TGTGCCTCGCAACGGGCCGGGCGAGCCAAAAACATTCAGTACTTC; CDR3: CASQRAGRAKNIQYF
length: 15; J: TRBJ1-3; D: NA; size: NA; V: TRBV7-2; DNA: TGTGCCAGCAGCTTACAGGGTGGAGGTGGAAACACCATATATTTT; CDR3: CASSLQGGGGNTIYF
length: 13; J: TRBJ2-5; D: NA; size: NA; V: TRBV7-2; DNA: TGTGCCAGCAGCTTGTATGGGTTGGAGACCCAGTACTTC; CDR3: CASSLYGLETQYF
length: 16; J: TRBJ2-5; D: NA; size: few; V: TRBV11-2; DNA: TGTGCCAGCAGCCCCCTGGGCGGGATCGACCAAGAGACCCAGTACTTC; CDR3: CASSPLGGIDQETQYF
length: 13; J: TRBJ2-7; D: NA; size: NA; V: TRBV5-6; DNA: TGTGCCAGCAGCCGGGTCCCAGATTCCGAGCAGTACTTC; CDR3: CASSRVPDSEQYF
length: 14; J: TRBJ2-3; D: NA; size: NA; V: TRBV7-8; DNA: TGTGCCAGCAGCTTAGATCCCGCTGGAGATACGCAGTATTTT; CDR3: CASSLDPAGDTQYF
length: 15; J: TRBJ2-1; D: TRBD2; size: NA; V: TRBV24-1; DNA: TGTGCCACCAGTCCGACTAGCGGGAGACGTAATGAGCAGTTCTTC; CDR3: CATSPTSGRRNEQFF
length: 14; J: TRBJ2-3; D: NA; size: NA; V: TRBV7-9; DNA: TGTGCCAGCAGCCCCGAAAAAAGCACAGATACGCAGTATTTT; CDR3: CASSPEKSTDTQYF
length: 14; J: TRBJ1-2; D: NA; size: few; V: TRBV6-1; DNA: TGTGCCAGCATCCCCGCTCACCGAGGTGGTGGCTACACCTTC; CDR3: CASIPAHRGGGYTF
length: 14; J: TRBJ2-7; D: TRBD2; size: few; V: TRBV7-6; DNA: TGTGCCAGCAGTTCGAGCGGGAGAAAATACGAGCAGTACTTC; CDR3: CASSSSGRKYEQYF
length: 12; J: TRBJ2-3; D: NA; size: NA; V: TRBV7-9; DNA: TGTGCCAGCAGCCCCGTTTTAGGCCGAGAGTATTTT; CDR3: CASSPVLGREYF
length: 16; J: TRBJ2-7; D: TRBD2; size: few; V: TRBV2; DNA: TGTGCCAGCAGGGTCGTGTCCGGGAGGGCAGCGTACGAGCAGTACTTC; CDR3: CASRVVSGRAAYEQYF
length: 13; J: TRBJ2-7; D: NA; size: NA; V: TRBV2; DNA: TGTGCCAGCAGTGAGAACAGGGCGGGCGAGCAGTACTTC; CDR3: CASSENRAGEQYF
length: 16; J: TRBJ1-5; D: TRBD1; size: NA; V: TRBV4-2; DNA: TGTGCCAGCAGCCTGGGCTTCGGGACAGAGTCTCAGCCCCAGCATTTT; CDR3: CASSLGFGTESQPQHF
length: 13; J: TRBJ2-7; D: NA; size: few; V: TRBV7-2; DNA: TGTGCCAGCAGCCCCGGGACCTCGCGGGAGCAGTACTTC; CDR3: CASSPGTSREQYF
length: 13; J: TRBJ2-7; D: NA; size: NA; V: TRBV27; DNA: TGTGCCAGCAGCGAGGGGCGAGCCTACGAGCAGTACTTC; CDR3: CASSEGRAYEQYF
length: 16; J: TRBJ2-3; D: NA; size: few; V: TRBV7-8; DNA: TGTGCCAGCAGCCGGGAATTTCGATTTAAATCAGATACGCAGTATTTT; CDR3: CASSREFRFKSDTQYF
length: 16; J: TRBJ2-5; D: NA; size: NA; V: TRBV11-2; DNA: TGTGCCAGCAGCTTAGTTTTGATGACAGCCCAAGAGACCCAGTACTTC; CDR3: CASSLVLMTAQETQYF
length: 14; J: TRBJ2-2; D: TRBD1; size: few; V: TRBV20-1; DNA: TGCAGTGCCCTCGACAGGGCGAACACCGGGGAGCTGTTTTTT; CDR3: CSALDRANTGELFF
length: 13; J: TRBJ2-7; D: NA; size: many; V: TRBV19; DNA: TGTGCCAGCGGAGTCCCGGGCCGGCGGGGGCAGTACTTC; CDR3: CASGVPGRRGQYF
length: 15; J: TRBJ2-7; D: TRBD2; size: NA; V: TRBV7-6; DNA: TGTGCCAGCAGCTTGGAGCGGGAGGCTTGGTACGAGCAGTACTTC; CDR3: CASSLEREAWYEQYF
length: 19; J: TRBJ1-1; D: TRBD1; size: many; V: TRBV7-2; DNA: TGTGCCAGCAGCTTAAAACCCGGACAGGGTCGCGGAGAGAACACTGAAGCTTTCTTT; CDR3: CASSLKPGQGRGENTEAFF
length: 16; J: TRBJ1-5; D: NA; size: few; V: TRBV19; DNA: TGTGCCAGTAGTATAGATCTAGAACAGCATGGGCAGCCCCAGCATTTT; CDR3: CASSIDLEQHGQPQHF
length: 17; J: TRBJ2-4; D: NA; size: once; V: TRBV20-1; DNA: TGCAGTGTTAGAAGAGCGGGTGGGGTCTTTGGCAAAAACATTCAGTACTTC; CDR3: CSVRRAGGVFGKNIQYF
length: 13; J: TRBJ2-7; D: NA; size: NA; V: TRBV15; DNA: TGTGCCACCAGCAGAGATCTCCCCTACGAGCAGTACTTC; CDR3: CATSRDLPYEQYF
length: 12; J: TRBJ2-5; D: NA; size: many; V: TRBV7-2; DNA: TGTGCCAGCAGCTTATCGTCTGAGACCCAGTACTTC; CDR3: CASSLSSETQYF
length: 17; J: TRBJ2-2; D: TRBD2; size: NA; V: TRBV11-2; DNA: TGTGCCAGCGCCCCCTACGGTGCGGGAGGGTACACCGGGGAGCTGTTTTTT; CDR3: CASAPYGAGGYTGELFF
length: 15; J: TRBJ2-7; D: TRBD1; size: few; V: TRBV5-1; DNA: TGCGCCAGCAGCTCTTCAGGGGGAATGGGCTACGAGCAGTACTTC; CDR3: CASSSSGGMGYEQYF
length: 13; J: TRBJ2-1; D: NA; size: many; V: TRBV7-2; DNA: TGTGCCAGCAGCTATATATGGGAGACTGAGCAGTTCTTC; CDR3: CASSYIWETEQFF